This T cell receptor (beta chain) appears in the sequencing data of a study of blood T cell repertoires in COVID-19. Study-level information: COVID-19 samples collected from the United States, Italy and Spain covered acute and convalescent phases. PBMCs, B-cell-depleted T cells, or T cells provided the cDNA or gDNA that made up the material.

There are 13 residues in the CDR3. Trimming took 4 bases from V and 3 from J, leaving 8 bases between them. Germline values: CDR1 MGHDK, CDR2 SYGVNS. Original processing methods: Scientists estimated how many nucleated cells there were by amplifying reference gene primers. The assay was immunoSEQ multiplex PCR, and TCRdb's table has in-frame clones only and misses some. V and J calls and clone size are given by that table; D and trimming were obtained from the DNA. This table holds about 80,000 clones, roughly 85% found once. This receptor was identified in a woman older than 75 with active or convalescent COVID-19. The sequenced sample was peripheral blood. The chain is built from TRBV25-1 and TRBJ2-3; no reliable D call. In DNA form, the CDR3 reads TGTGCCAGCAGTGGAACTTATACAGATACGCAGTATTTT. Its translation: CASSGTYTDTQYF.